The source of this T cell receptor (beta chain) is a study of T cell changes during pregnancy in multiple sclerosis. Generated by immunoSEQ multiplex PCR, the TCRdb table keeps only in-frame clones and is missing some. Seen here are about 50,000 clones, roughly 92% observed once, and the top ten hold 0.37%. The germline CDR1 and CDR2 sequences are SNHLY and FYNNEI. V was trimmed by 6 bases and J by 4 bases, leaving 22 bases between them. The CDR3 loop spans 17 amino acids. V gene TRBV2 combines with J gene TRBJ2-1; TRBD2 might be the D (5 bases). The material sequenced was CD4+ T cells from peripheral blood mononuclear cells, taken before pregnancy. The receptor's source is a female donor with multiple sclerosis, enrolled in a pregnancy study. The CDR3 protein is CASRAGTSFSGYNEQFF. The CDR3 nucleotides are TGTGCCAGCAGGGCAGGTACTAGTTTTTCGGGTTACAATGAGCAGTTCTTC.